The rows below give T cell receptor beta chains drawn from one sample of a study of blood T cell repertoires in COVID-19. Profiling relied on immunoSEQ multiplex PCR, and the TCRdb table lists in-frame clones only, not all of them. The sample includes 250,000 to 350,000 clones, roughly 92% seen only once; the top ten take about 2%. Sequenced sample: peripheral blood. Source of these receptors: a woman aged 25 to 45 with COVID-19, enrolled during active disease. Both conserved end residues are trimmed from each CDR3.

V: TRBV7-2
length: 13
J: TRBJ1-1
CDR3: ASRKELEMNTEAF

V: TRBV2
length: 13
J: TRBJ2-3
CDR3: ASSEGLAGGDTQY

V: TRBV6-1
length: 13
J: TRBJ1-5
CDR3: ASSEGGSKVQPQH

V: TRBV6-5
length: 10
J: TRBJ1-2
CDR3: ASTRQGYGYT

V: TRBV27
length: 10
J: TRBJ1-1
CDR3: ASRTGRTEAF

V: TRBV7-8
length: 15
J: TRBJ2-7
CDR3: ASSLVRVGGSSYEQY

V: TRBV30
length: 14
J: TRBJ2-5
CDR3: AWSVKGGAGRETQY

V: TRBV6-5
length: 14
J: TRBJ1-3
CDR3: ASSYSTGSSGNTIY

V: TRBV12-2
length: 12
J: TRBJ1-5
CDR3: ASRHTQAVRPQH

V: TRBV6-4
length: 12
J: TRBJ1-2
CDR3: ASSDTPEDYGYT